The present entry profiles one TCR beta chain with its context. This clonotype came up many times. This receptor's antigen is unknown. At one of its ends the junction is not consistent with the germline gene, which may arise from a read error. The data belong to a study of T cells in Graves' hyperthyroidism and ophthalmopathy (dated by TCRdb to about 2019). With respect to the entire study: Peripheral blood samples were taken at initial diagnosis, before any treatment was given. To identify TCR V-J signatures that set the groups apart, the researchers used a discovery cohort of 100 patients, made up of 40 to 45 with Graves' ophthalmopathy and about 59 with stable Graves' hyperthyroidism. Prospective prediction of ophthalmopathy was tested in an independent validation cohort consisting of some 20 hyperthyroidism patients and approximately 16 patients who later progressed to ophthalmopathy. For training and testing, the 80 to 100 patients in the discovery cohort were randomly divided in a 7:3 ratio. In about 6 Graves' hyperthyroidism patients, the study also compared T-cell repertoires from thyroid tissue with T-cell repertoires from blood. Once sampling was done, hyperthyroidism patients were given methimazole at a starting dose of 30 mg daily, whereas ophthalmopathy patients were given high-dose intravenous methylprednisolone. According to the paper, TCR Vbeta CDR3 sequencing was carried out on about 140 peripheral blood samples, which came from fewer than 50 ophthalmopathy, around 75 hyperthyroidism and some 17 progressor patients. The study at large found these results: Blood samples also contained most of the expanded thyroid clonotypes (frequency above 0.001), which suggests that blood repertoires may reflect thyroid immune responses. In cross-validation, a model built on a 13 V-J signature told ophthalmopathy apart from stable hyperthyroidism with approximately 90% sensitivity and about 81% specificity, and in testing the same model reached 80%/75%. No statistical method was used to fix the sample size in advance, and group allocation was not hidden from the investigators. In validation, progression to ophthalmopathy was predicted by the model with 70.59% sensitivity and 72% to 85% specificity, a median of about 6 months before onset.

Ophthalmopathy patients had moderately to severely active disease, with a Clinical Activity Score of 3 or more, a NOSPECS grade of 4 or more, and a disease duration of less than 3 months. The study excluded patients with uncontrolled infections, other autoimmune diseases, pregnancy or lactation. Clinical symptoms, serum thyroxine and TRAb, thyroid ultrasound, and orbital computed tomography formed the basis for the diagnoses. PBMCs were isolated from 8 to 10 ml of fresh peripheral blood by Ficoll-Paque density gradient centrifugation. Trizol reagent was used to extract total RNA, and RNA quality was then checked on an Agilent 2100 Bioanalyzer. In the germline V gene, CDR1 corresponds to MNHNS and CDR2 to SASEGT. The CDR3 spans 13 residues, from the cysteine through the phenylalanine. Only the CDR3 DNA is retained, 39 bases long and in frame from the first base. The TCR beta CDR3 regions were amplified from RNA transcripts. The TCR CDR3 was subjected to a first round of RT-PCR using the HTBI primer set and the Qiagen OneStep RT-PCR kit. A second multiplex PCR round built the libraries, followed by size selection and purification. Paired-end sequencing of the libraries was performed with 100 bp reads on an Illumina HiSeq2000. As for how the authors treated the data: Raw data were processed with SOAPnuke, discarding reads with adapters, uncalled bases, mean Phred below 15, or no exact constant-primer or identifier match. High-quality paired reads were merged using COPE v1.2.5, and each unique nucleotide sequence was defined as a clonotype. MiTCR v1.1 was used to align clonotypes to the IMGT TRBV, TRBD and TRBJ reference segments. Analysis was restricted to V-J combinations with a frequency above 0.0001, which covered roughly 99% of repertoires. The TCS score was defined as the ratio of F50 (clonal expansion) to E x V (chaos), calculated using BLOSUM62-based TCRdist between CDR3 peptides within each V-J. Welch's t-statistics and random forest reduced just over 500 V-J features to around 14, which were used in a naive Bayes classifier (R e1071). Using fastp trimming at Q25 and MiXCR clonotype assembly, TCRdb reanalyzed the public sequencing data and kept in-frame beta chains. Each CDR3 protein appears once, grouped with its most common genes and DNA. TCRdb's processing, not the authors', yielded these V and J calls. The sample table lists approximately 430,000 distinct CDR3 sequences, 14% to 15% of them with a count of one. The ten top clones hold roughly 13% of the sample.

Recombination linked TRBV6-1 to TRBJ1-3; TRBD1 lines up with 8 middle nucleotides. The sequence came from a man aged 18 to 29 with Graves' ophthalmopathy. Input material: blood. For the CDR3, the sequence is CATSSGGRNTIYF. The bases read TGTGCCACCAGTTCAGGGGGCAGAAACACCATATATTTT.